A single sample gave rise to the 5 T cell receptor beta chains below, sequenced in a study of shared clonotypes between healthy human individuals. The data were produced by immunoSEQ multiplex PCR, yet TCRdb's version contains in-frame clones alone and is incomplete. Among about 330,000 clones listed, around 90% were seen once. Sequenced sample: memory CD8+ T cells sorted from blood. As to subset: CD45RO+ cells pooled with CCR7-negative TemRA cells. The receptors were gathered from a man aged 18-30 years in good health.

The rearrangement uses TRBV10-3 and TRBJ2-5, with D perhaps being TRBD1 or TRBD2 (6 bases each). V shed 0 bases and J shed 4 bases, with 15 bases lying between them. Germline V lookup: CDR1 ENHRY, CDR2 SYGVKD. This CDR3 has 16 residues. The CDR3 sequence: CAISESTLGGRETQYF. CDR3 DNA: TGTGCCATCAGTGAGTCGACGCTCGGGGGCCGAGAGACCCAGTACTTC.

The chain couples TRBV4-1 to TRBJ2-7; no clear D gene. The germline gives CDR1 MGHRA, CDR2 YSYEKL. This CDR3 contains 15 residues. V was shortened by 3 bases and J by 0 bases, with 12 bases between the two germline ends. The CDR3 coding sequence is TGCGCCAGCAGCCAGGTTGACAAAAGCTCCTACGAGCAGTACTTC. Protein product: CASSQVDKSSYEQYF.

The V call is TRBV28, the J call TRBJ1-1; D may be TRBD1 (6 bases). Looked up from germline, CDR1 is MDHEN and CDR2 is SYDVKM. Trimming stripped 2 bases from V and 4 bases from J, with 14 bases between. The CDR3 loop spans 15 amino acids. As DNA, the CDR3 is TGTGCCAGCAGTTTAGTTCGGGGGGGCGGCACTGAAGCTTTCTTT. It codes for CASSLVRGGGTEAFF.

Concerning this clone: This CDR3 is also generated by other DNA sequences in the sample. The CDR3 DNA follows: TGTGCCAGCAGTTATCGGACAGGCTACGAGCAGTACTTC. Residues: CASSYRTGYEQYF. The chain combines TRBV6-5 with TRBJ2-7; 7 bases match TRBD1. CDR3 length: 13 residues. In germline, CDR1 is MNHEY, CDR2 SVGAGI. V lost 3 bases to trimming and J lost 3 bases; unmatched junction nucleotides: 2.

This clone was counted a few times. The V call is TRBV13, the J call TRBJ1-1; 11 positions match TRBD1. Trimming removed 5 bases from V and 10 bases from J; junction bases left unmatched: 6. The CDR3 is 13 amino acids. CDR1 is PRHDT and CDR2 is FYEKMQ in the germline V gene (reference sequence). In nucleotides, the CDR3 is TGTGCCAGCAGCCAAGGACAGGGGGCTACAGCTTTCTTT. Translating gives CASSQGQGATAFF.